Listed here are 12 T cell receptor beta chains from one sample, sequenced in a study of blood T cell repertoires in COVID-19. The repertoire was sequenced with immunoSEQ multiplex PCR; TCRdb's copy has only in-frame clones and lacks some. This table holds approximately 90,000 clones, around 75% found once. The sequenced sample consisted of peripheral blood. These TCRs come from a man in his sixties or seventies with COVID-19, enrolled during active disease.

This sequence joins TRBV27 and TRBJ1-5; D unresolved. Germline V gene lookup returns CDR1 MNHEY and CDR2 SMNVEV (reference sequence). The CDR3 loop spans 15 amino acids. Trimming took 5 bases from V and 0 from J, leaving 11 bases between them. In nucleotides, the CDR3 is TGTGCCAGCAGTGCGACAACCTTTAGCAATCAGCCCCAGCATTTT. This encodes CASSATTFSNQPQHF.

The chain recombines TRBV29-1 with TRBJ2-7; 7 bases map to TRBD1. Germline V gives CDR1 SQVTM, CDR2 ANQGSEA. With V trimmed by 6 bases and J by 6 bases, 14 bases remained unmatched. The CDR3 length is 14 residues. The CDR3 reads CSVQLQGKQGEQYF. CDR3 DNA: TGCAGCGTCCAGTTACAGGGGAAGCAAGGCGAGCAGTACTTC.

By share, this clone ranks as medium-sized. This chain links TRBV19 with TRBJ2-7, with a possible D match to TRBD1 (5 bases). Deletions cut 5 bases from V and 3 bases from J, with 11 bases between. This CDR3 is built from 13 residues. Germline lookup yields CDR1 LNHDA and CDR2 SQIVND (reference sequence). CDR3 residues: CASSVKTDYEQYF. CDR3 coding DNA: TGTGCCAGTAGTGTCAAGACAGACTACGAGCAGTACTTC.

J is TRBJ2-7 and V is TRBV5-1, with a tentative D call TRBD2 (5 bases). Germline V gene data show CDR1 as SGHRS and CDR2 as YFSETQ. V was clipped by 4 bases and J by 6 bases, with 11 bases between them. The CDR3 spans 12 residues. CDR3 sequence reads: CASSALGGEQYF. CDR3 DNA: TGCGCCAGCAGCGCCCTCGGAGGCGAGCAGTACTTC. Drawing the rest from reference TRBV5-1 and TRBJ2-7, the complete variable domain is KAGVTQTPRYLIKTRGQQVTLSCSPISGHRSVSWYQQTPGQGLQFLFEYFSETQRNKGNFPGRFSGRQFSNSRSEMNVSTLELGDSALYLCASSALGGEQYFGPGTRLTVT.

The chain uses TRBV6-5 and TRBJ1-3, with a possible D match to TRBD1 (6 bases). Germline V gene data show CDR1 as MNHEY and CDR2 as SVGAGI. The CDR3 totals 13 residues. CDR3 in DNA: TGTGCGGGGAGGGGGGCCCCTGGAAACACCATATATTTT. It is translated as CAGRGAPGNTIYF.

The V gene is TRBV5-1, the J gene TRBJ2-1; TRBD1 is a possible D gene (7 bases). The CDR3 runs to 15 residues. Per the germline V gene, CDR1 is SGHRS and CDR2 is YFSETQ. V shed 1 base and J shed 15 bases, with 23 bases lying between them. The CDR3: CASSLNGGYRGPGFF. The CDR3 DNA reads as TGCGCCAGCAGCTTGAACGGGGGCTACAGGGGCCCCGGGTTCTTC.

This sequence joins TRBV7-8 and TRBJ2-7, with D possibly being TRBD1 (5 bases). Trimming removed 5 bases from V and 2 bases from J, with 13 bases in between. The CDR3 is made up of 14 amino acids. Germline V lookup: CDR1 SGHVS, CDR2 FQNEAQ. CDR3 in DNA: TGTGCCAGCAGCAAGGACACTTGGACCTACGAGCAGTACTTC. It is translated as CASSKDTWTYEQYF.

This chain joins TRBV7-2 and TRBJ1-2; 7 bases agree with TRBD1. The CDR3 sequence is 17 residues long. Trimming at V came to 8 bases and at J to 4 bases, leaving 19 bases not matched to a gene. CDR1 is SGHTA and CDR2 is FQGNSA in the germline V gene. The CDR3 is CASGHLRGGTDFYGYTF. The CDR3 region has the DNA TGTGCCAGCGGACATCTGAGAGGGGGGACAGACTTCTATGGCTACACCTTC.

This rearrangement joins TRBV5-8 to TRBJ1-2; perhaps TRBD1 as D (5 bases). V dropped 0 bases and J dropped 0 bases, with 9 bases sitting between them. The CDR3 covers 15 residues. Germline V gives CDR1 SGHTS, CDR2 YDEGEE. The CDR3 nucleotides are TGTGCCAGCAGCTTGGTGGGGGGAGCTAACTATGGCTACACCTTC. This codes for CASSLVGGANYGYTF.

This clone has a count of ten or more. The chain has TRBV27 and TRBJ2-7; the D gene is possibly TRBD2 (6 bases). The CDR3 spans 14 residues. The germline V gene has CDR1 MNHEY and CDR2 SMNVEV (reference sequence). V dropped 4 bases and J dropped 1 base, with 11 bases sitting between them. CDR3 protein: CASSSRDLSYEQYF. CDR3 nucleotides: TGTGCCAGCAGTTCCCGGGACTTATCCTACGAGCAGTACTTC.

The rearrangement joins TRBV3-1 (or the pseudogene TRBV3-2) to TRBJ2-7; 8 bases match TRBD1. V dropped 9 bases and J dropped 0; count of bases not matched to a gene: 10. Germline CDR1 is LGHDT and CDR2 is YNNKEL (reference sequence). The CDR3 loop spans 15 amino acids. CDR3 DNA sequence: TGTGCCAGTACCGGCGGTCAGGGGGCCTCCTACGAGCAGTACTTC. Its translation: CASTGGQGASYEQYF.

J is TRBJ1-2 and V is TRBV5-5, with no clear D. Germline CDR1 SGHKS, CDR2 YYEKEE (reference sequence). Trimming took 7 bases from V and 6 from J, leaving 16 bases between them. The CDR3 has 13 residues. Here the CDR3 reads CASLRYSGHGYTF. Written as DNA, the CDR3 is TGTGCCAGCCTGCGGTACTCTGGCCATGGCTACACCTTC.